This T cell receptor (beta chain) was identified during a study of control samples from healthy donors and cancer patients. The CDR3 length is 12 residues. Deletions cut 3 bases from V and 8 bases from J, with 8 bases between. Germline V lookup: CDR1 LNHDA, CDR2 SQIVND (reference sequence). TCRdb's copy holds only in-frame clones and misses some; the assay was immunoSEQ multiplex PCR. Of approximately 53,000 clones in the sample, approximately 89% were seen once. The receptor comes from a man aged 25-45 years with colorectal cancer. The gene calls are TRBV19 and TRBJ2-1, with D tentatively TRBD2 (6 bases). Sequenced input: PBMCs. CDR3 loop: CASSIWGDEQFF. The CDR3 bases are TGTGCCAGTAGTATCTGGGGGGATGAGCAGTTCTTC.